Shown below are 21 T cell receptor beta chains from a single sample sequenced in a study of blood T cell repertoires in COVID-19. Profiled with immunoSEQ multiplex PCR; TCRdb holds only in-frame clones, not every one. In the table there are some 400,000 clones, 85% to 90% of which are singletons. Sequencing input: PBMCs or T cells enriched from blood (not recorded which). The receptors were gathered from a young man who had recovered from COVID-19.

The CDR3 DNA follows: TGTGCCAGTAGTTCTCAAACCCAGGGGCGCACAGATACGCAGTATTTT. It translates to CASSSQTQGRTDTQYF. The chain links TRBV19 to TRBJ2-3; maybe TRBD1 (6 bases). V was clipped by 5 bases and J by 1 base, with 16 bases between them. The CDR3 is made up of 16 amino acids. Germline CDR1 LNHDA, CDR2 SQIVND (reference sequence). Filled out from reference TRBV19 and TRBJ2-3, the complete variable domain reads DGGITQSPKYLFRKEGQNVTLSCEQNLNHDAMYWYRQDPGQGLRLIYYSQIVNDFQKGDIAEGYSVSREKKESFPLTVTSAQKNPTAFYLCASSSQTQGRTDTQYFGPGTRLTVL.

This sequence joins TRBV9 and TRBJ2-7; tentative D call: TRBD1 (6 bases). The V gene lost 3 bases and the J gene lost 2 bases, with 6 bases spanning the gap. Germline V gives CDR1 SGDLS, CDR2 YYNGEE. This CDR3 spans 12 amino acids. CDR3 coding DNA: TGTGCCAGCAGCGGGGACACCTACGAGCAGTACTTC. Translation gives CASSGDTYEQYF.

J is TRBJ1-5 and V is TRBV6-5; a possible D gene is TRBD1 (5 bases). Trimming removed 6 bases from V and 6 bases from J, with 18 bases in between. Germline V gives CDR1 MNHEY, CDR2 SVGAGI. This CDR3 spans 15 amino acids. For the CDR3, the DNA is TGTGCCAGCAGGGGGCGAGGAACAGGCTTTCAGCCCCAGCATTTT. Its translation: CASRGRGTGFQPQHF.

The chain's CDR3 is CASSPSAGTANTGELFF. The CDR3 bases are TGTGCCAGCAGCCCCTCGGCCGGGACAGCGAACACCGGGGAGCTGTTTTTT. This chain uses TRBV7-3 with TRBJ2-2; 7 bases are shared with TRBD1. The germline V gene encodes CDR1 SGHTA and CDR2 FQGTGA. The J segment lost 0 bases and the V segment lost 5 bases, leaving 9 bases of the junction unmatched. This CDR3 has 17 amino acids.

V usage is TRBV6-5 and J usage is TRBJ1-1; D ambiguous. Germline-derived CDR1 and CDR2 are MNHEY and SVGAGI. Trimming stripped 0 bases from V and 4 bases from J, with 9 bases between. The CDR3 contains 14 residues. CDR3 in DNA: TGTGCCAGCAGTTACTCGGTTGCGGCCACTGAAGCTTTCTTT. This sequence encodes CASSYSVAATEAFF.

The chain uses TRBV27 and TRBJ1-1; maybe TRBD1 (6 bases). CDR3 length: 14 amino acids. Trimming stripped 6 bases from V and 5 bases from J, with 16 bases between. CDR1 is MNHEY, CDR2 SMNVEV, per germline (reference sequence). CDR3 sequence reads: CASSFQGQRTEAFF. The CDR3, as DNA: TGTGCCAGCAGCTTCCAGGGGCAAAGAACTGAAGCTTTCTTT.

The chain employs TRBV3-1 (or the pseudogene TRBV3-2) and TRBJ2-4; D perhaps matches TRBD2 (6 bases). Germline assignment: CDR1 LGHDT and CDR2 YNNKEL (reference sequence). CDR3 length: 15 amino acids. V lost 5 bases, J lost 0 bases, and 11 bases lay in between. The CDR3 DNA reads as TGTGCCAGCAGCTTGGGGGGTATAGCCAAAAACATTCAGTACTTC. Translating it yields CASSLGGIAKNIQYF.

CDR3 sequence reads: CASSGGLTYEQYF. CDR3 sequence (DNA): TGTGCCAGCAGTGGGGGGTTAACCTACGAGCAGTACTTC. The chain links TRBV28 to TRBJ2-7, with D possibly matching TRBD2 (6 bases). The ends were cut back, 5 bases at V and 2 bases at J, with 10 bases in the middle. CDR3 length equals 13 residues. Germline loops: CDR1 MDHEN, CDR2 SYDVKM.

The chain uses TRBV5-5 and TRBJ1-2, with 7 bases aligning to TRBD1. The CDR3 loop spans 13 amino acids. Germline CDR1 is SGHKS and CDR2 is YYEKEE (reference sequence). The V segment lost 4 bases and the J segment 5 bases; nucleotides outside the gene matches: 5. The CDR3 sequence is CASSTGTEYGYTF. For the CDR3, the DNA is TGTGCCAGCAGCACAGGGACAGAATATGGCTACACCTTC.

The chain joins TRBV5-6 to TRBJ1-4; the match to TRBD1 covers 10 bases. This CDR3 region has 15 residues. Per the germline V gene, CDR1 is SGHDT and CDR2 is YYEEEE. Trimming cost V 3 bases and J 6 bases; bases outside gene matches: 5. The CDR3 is CASSSTGGADEKLFF. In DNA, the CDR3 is TGTGCCAGCAGCTCGACAGGGGGCGCCGATGAAAAACTGTTTTTT.

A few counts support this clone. CDR3 coding DNA: TGTGCCAGCAGTTACAGCCTAGCGGGAAACTACGAGCAGTACTTC. Translating gives CASSYSLAGNYEQYF. This chain uses TRBV6-5 with TRBJ2-7, with 9 positions matching TRBD2. The junction had 5 bases not matched to a gene; V was cut back by 2 bases and J by 3 bases. CDR1 is MNHEY, CDR2 SVGAGI, per germline. There are 15 residues in the CDR3.

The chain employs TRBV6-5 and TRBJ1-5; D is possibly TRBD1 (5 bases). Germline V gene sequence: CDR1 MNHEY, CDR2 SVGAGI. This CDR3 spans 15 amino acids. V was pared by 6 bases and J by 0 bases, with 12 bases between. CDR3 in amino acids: CASSHKTDSNQPQHF. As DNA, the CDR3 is TGTGCCAGCAGCCATAAGACAGATAGCAATCAGCCCCAGCATTTT.

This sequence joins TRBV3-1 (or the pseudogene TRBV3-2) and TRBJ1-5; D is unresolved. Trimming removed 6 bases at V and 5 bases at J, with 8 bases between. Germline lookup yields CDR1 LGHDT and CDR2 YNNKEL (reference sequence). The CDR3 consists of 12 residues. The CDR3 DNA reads TGTGCCAGCAGTGGTTTAGATCAGCCCCAGCATTTT. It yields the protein CASSGLDQPQHF.

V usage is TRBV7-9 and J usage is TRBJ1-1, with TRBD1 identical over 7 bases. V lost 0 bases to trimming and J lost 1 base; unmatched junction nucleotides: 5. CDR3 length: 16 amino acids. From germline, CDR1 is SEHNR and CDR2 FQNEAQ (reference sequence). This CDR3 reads CASSLAGTAKNTEAFF. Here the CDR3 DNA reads TGTGCCAGCAGCTTAGCGGGGACAGCTAAGAACACTGAAGCTTTCTTT.

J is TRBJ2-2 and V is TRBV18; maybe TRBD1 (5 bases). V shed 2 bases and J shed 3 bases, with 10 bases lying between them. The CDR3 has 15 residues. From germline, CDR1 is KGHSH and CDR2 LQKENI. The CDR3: CASSPSGLYTGELFF. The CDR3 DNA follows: TGTGCCAGCTCACCATCAGGGTTGTACACCGGGGAGCTGTTTTTT.

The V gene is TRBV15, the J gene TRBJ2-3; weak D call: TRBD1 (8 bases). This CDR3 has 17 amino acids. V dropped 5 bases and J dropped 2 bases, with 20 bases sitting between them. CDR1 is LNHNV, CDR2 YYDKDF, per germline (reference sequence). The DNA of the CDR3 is TGTGCCACCAGCCCCGACAGGGGACTATTAACCACAGATACGCAGTATTTT. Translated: CATSPDRGLLTTDTQYF.

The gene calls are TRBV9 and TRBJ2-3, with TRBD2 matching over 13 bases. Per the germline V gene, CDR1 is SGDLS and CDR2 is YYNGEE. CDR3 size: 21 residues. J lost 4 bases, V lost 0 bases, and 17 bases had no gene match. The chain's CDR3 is CASSVAGGASLAGGPADTQYF. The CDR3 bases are TGTGCCAGCAGCGTAGCGGGCGGGGCCTCACTAGCGGGAGGGCCCGCAGATACGCAGTATTTT.

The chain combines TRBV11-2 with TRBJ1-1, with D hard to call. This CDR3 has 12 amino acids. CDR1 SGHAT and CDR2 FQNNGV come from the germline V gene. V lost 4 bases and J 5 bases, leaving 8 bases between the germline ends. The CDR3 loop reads CASSYTETEAFF. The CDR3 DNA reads TGTGCCAGCAGCTATACAGAGACTGAAGCTTTCTTT.

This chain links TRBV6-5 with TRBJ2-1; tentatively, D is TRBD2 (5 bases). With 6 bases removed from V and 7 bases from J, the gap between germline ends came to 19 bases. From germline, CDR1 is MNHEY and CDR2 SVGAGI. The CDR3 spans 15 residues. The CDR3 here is CASRPSAANKNEQFF. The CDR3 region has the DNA TGTGCCAGCAGGCCGTCAGCGGCGAATAAAAATGAGCAGTTCTTC.

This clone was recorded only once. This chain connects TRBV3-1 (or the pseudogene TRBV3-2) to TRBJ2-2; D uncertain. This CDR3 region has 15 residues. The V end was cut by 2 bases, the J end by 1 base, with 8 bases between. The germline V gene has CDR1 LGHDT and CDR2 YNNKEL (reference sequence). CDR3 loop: CASSQLRQNTGELFF. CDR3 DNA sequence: TGTGCCAGCAGCCAATTGCGACAGAACACCGGGGAGCTGTTTTTT.

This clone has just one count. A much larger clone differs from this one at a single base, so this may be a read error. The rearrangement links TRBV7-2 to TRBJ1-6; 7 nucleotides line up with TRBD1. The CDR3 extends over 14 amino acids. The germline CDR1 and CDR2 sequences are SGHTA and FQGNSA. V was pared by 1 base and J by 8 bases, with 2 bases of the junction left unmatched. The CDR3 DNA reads TGTGCCAGCAGCTTAGTAGGGGGCGATTCACCCCTCCACTTT. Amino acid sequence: CASSLVGGDSPLHF.